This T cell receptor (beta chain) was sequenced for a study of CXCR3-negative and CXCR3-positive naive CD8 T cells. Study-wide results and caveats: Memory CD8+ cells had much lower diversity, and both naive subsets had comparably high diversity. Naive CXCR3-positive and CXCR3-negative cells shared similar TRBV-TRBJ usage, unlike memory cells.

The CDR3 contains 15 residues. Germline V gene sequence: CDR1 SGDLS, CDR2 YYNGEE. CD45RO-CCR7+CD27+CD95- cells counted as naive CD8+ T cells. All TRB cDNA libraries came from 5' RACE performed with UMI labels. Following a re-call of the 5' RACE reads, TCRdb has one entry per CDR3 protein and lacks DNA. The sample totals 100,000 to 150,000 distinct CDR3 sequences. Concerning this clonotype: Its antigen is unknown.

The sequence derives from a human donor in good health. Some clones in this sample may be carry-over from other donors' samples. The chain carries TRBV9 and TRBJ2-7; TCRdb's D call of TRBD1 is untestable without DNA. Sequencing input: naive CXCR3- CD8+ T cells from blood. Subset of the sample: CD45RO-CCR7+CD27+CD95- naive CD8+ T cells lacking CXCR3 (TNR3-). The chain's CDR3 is CASSPSDRVGNEHYF.